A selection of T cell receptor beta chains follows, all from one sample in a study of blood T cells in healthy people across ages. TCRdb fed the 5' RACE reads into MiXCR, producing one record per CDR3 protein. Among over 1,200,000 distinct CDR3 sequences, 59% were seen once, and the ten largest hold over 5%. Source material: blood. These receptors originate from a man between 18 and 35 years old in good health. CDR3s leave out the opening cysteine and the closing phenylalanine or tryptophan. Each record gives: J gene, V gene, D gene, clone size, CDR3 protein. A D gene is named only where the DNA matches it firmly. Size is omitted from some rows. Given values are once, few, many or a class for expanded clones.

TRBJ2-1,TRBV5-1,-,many,ASSLVGDEQF
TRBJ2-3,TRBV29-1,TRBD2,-,SVGGGAADTQY
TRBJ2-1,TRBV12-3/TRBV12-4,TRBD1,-,ASRPEGTGNYNEQF
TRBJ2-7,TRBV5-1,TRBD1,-,ASSPAGTAYNEQY
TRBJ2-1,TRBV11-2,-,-,ASSLVGGMMFNEQF
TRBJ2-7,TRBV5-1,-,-,ASSLDQASYEQY
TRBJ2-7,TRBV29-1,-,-,SVEGAGASSYEQY
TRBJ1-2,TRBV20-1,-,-,SAPDTTFYGYT
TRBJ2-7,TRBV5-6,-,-,ASSHSNHEQY
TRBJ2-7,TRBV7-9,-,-,ASSNPDNYEQY
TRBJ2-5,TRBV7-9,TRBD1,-,ASSGGRGQLKETQY